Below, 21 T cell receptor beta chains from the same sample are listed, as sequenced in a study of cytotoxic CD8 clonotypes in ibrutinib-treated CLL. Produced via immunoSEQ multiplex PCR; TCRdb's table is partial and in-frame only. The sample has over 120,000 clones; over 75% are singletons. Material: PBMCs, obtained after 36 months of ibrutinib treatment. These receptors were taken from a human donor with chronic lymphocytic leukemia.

CDR3 DNA sequence: TGCGCCAGCCGCCCCCCCTACAAATCGTCCTCTACTGAAGCTTTCTTT. This encodes CASRPPYKSSSTEAFF. The J gene is TRBJ1-1, the V gene TRBV5-1, with unresolved D. V lost 7 bases to trimming and J lost 5 bases, with 24 bases between them. CDR3 length: 16 residues. Germline V gives CDR1 SGHRS, CDR2 YFSETQ.

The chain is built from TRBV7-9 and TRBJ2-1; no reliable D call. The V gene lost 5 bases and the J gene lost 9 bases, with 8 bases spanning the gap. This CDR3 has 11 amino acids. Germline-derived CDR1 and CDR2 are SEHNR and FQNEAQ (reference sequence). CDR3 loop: CASSPPGEQFF. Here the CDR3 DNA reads TGTGCCAGCAGCCCTCCGGGTGAGCAGTTCTTC.

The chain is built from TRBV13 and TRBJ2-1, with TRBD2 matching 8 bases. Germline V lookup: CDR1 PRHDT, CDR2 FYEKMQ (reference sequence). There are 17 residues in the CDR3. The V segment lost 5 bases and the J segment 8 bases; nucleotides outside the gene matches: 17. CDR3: CASSPLRAGAGLYEQFF. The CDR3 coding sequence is TGTGCCAGCAGCCCCCTGCGAGCGGGAGCGGGTCTATATGAGCAGTTCTTC.

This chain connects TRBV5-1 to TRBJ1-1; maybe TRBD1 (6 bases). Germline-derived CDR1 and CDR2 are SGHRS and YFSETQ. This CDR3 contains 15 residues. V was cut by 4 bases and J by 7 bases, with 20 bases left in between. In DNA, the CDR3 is TGCGCCAGCAGCCCACCACTAGGGGGGCAGGATGAAGCTTTCTTT. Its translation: CASSPPLGGQDEAFF.

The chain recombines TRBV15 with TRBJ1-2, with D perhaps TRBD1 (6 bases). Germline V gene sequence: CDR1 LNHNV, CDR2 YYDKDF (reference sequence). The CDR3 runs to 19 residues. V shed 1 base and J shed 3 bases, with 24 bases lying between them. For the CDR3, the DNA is TGTGCCACCAGCAGAGGGGCGGTAACAGGGTTTTTAGTCTACTATGGCTACACCTTC. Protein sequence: CATSRGAVTGFLVYYGYTF.

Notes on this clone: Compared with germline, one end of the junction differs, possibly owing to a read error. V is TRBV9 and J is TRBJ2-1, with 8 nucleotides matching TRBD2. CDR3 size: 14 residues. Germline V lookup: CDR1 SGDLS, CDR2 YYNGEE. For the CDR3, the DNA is TGTGCCAGCAGCGTGGATAGCGGGGTGCCCGAGCTGTTCTTC. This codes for CASSVDSGVPELFF.

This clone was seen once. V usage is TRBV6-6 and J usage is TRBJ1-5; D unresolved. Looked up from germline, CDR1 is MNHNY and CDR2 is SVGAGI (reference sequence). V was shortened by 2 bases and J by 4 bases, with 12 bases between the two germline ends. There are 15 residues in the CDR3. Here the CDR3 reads CASSYRQSKNQPQHF. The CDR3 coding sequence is TGTGCCAGCAGTTACCGGCAGAGTAAAAATCAGCCCCAGCATTTT.

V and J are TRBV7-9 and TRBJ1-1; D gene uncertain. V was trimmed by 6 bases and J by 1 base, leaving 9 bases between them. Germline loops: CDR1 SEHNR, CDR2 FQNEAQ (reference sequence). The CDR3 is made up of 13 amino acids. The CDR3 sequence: CASRNIKNTEAFF. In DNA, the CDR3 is TGTGCCAGCAGGAATATAAAGAACACTGAAGCTTTCTTT. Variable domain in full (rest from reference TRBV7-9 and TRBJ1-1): DTGVSQNPRHKITKRGQNVTFRCDPISEHNRLYWYRQTLGQGPEFLTYFQNEAQLEKSRLLSDRFSAERPKGSFSTLEIQRTEQGDSAMYLCASRNIKNTEAFFGQGTRLTVV.

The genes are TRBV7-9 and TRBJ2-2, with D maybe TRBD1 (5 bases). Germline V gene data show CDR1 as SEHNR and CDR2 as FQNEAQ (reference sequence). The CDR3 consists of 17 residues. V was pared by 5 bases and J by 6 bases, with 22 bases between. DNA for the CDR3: TGTGCCAGCAGCGGGCCATTCAGGGTTGGTCTGTCCGGGGAGCTGTTTTTT. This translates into CASSGPFRVGLSGELFF.

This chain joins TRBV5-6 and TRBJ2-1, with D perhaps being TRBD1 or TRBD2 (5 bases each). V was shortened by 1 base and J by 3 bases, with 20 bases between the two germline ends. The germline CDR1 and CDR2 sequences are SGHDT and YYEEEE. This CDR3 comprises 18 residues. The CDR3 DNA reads TGTGCCAGCAGCTTGCAGTCCCTTTGGGGGATGAACTACAATGAGCAGTTCTTC. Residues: CASSLQSLWGMNYNEQFF.

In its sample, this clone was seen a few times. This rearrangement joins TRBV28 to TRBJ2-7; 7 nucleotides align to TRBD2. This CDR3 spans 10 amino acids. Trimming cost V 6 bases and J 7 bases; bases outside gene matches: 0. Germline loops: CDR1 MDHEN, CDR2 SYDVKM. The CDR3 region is CASSGGEQYF. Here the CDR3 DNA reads TGTGCCAGCAGCGGGGGGGAGCAGTACTTC.

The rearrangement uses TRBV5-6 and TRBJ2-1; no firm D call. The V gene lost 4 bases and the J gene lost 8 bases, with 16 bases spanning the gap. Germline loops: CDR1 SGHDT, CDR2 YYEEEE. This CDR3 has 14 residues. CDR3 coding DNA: TGTGCCAGCAGCCCGGGCGCAAGGACCGATGAGCAGTTCTTC. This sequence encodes CASSPGARTDEQFF. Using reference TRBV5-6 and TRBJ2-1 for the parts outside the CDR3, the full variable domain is DAGVTQSPTHLIKTRGQQVTLRCSPKSGHDTVSWYQQALGQGPQFIFQYYEEEERQRGNFPDRFSGHQFPNYSSELNVNALLLGDSALYLCASSPGARTDEQFFGPGTRLTVL.

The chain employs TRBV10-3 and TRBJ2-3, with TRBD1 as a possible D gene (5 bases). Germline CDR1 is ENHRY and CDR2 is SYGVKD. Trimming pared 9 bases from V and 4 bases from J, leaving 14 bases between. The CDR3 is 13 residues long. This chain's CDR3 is CAIKQGASDTQYF. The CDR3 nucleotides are TGTGCCATTAAGCAAGGGGCTTCAGATACGCAGTATTTT.

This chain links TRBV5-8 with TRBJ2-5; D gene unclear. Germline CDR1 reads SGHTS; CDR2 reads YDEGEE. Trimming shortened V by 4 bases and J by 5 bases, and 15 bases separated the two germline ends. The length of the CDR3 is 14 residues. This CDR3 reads CASSLGRIGETQYF. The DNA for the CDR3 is TGTGCCAGCAGCCTCGGCAGGATTGGGGAGACCCAGTACTTC.

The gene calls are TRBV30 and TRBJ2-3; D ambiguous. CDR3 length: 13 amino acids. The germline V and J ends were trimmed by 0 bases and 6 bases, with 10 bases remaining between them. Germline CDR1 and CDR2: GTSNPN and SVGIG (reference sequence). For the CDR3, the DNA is TGTGCCTGGAGTGTATCCGGGTCGGATACGCAGTATTTT. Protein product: CAWSVSGSDTQYF.

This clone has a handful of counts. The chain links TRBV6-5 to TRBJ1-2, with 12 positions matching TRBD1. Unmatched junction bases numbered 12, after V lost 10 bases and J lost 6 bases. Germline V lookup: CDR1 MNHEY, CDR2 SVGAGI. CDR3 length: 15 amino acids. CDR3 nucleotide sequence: TGTGCCACCCATCCCGGGACAGGGGGCGAGAATGGCTACACCTTC. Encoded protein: CATHPGTGGENGYTF.

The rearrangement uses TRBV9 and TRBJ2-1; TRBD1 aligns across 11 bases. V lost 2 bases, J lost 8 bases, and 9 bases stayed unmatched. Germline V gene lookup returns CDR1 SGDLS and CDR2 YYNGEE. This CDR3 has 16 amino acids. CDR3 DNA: TGTGCCAGCAGCGTCACTCCGGGGACAGGGGGACATGAGCAGTTCTTC. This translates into CASSVTPGTGGHEQFF.

In nucleotides, the CDR3 is TGTGCCAGCAGTCTTGGGACAGGGAACACTGAAGCTTTCTTT. This codes for CASSLGTGNTEAFF. The chain recombines TRBV28 with TRBJ1-1; the match to TRBD1 covers 8 bases. Germline CDR1 and CDR2: MDHEN and SYDVKM. The CDR3 consists of 14 residues. V lost 5 bases, J lost 1 base, and 3 bases stayed unmatched.

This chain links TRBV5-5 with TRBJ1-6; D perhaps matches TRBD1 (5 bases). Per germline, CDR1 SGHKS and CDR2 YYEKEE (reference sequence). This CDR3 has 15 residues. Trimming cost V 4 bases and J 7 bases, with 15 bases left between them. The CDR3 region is CASSPFQGGNSPLHF. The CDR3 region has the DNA TGTGCCAGCAGCCCATTTCAGGGAGGGAATTCACCCCTCCACTTT.

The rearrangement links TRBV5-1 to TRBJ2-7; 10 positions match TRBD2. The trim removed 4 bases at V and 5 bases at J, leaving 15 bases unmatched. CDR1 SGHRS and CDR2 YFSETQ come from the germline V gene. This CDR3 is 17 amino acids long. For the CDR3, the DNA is TGCGCCAGCAGCGTGCCACTAGCGGGACCTGGCGTGGACGAGCAGTACTTC. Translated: CASSVPLAGPGVDEQYF.

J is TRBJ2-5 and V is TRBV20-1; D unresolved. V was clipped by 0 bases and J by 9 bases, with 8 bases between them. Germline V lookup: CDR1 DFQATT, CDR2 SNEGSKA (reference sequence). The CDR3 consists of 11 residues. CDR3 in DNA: TGCAGTGCTAGAGACCCGCGTTCCCAGTACTTC. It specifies CSARDPRSQYF.